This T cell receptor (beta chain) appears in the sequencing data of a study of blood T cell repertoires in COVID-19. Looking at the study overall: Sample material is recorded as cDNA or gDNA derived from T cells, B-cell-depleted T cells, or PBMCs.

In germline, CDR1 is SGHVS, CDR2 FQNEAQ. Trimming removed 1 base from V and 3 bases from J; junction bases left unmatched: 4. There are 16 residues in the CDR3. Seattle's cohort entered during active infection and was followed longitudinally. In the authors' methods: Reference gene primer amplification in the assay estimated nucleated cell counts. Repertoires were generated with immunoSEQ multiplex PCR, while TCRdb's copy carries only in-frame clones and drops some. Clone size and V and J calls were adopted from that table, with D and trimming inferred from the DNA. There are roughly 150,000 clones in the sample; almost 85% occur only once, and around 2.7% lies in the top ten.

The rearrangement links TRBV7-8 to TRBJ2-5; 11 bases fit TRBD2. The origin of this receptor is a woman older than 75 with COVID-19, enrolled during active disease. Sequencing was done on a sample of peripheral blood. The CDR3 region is CASSLGSGRAEETQYF. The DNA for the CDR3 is TGTGCCAGCAGCTTAGGTAGCGGGAGGGCCGAAGAGACCCAGTACTTC.